This T cell receptor (beta chain) was identified during a study of molecular identifiers for immune sequencing clone quantification. V was shortened by 6 bases and J by 0 bases, with 21 bases between the two germline ends. The CDR3 length is 18 residues. Library preparation followed earlier protocols using designated TCR primers. TCRdb recomputed calls from the PCR reads with MiXCR, one row per CDR3 protein. Among around 100,000 distinct CDR3 sequences listed, roughly 34% were seen once. Sequencing was carried out using naive CD8+ T cells from blood, with Jurkat cell RNA spiked in. Subset here: FACS-sorted CD8+CD4-CCR7+CD45RA+ naive T cells. This chain links TRBV23-1 with TRBJ2-4; D possibly corresponds to TRBD1 (6 bases). Being an ORF, TRBV23-1 has a function that is uncertain. The receptor was derived from a human donor in good health. Some libraries in this study had Jurkat cell RNA spiked in. CDR3 DNA sequence: TGCGCCAGCAGGAAAACAGGGTCCCATCCCCAAGCCAAAAACATTCAGTACTTC. Encoded protein: CASRKTGSHPQAKNIQYF.